These 18 T cell receptor beta chains originate from one sample sequenced in a study of blood T cell repertoires in COVID-19. Using immunoSEQ multiplex PCR, the repertoire was profiled, and TCRdb retains in-frame clones only, with some absent. The table shows some 310,000 clones, with 80% to 90% occurring only once. The specimen was peripheral blood. Source of these receptors: a man aged 50 or older with active or convalescent COVID-19.

CDR3 sequence (DNA): TGTGCCAGCAGCTTGGCGAGCCTCAGGGGTGGCAATTCACCCCTCCACTTT. It yields the protein CASSLASLRGGNSPLHF. The J gene is TRBJ1-6, the V gene TRBV5-6, with D possibly TRBD1 on 6 matching bases. The CDR3 has 17 residues. V gave up 0 bases and J gave up 7 bases, with 17 bases separating them. Per the germline V gene, CDR1 is SGHDT and CDR2 is YYEEEE.

The V and J genes are TRBV7-3 and TRBJ2-1; 11 positions match TRBD2. Per the germline V gene, CDR1 is SGHTA and CDR2 is FQGTGA. The J segment lost 4 bases and the V segment lost 4 bases, leaving 12 bases of the junction unmatched. This CDR3 is 18 amino acids long. The CDR3 region is CASSSPRGTSGGYNEQFF. In DNA, the CDR3 is TGTGCCAGCAGCTCACCCAGGGGAACTAGCGGGGGTTACAATGAGCAGTTCTTC.

The chain combines TRBV2 with TRBJ2-1; a weak D match, TRBD1 (6 bases). V was clipped by 5 bases and J by 8 bases, with 16 bases between them. The CDR3 loop spans 14 amino acids. The germline gives CDR1 SNHLY, CDR2 FYNNEI. The CDR3 sequence is CASSRDRSFDEQFF. CDR3 coding DNA: TGTGCCAGCAGTCGAGACAGGAGTTTTGATGAGCAGTTCTTC.

This rearrangement joins TRBV19 to TRBJ2-7; D may be TRBD1 (6 bases). The germline gives CDR1 LNHDA, CDR2 SQIVND (reference sequence). The ends were cut back, 5 bases at V and 3 bases at J, with 14 bases in the middle. The CDR3 is made up of 14 amino acids. In DNA form, the CDR3 reads TGTGCCAGTAGTTACAGGGTAACAAGCTACGAGCAGTACTTC. This sequence encodes CASSYRVTSYEQYF.

This clone was detected a few times. The chain links TRBV27 to TRBJ1-1; D perhaps matches TRBD1 (5 bases). V was clipped by 2 bases and J by 0 bases, with 10 bases between them. This CDR3 is built from 15 residues. The germline CDR1 and CDR2 sequences are MNHEY and SMNVEV (reference sequence). In nucleotides, the CDR3 is TGTGCCAGCAGTTTAGGACAAGGATTGAACACTGAAGCTTTCTTT. This codes for CASSLGQGLNTEAFF.

The chain combines TRBV4-1 with TRBJ2-1; maybe TRBD1 (6 bases). Trimming removed 4 bases at V and 2 bases at J, with 18 bases between. Germline CDR1 and CDR2: MGHRA and YSYEKL. This CDR3 is 17 amino acids long. The CDR3 protein is CASSRTSGATTYNEQFF. The CDR3 coding sequence is TGCGCCAGCAGCCGTACGTCAGGGGCTACAACCTACAATGAGCAGTTCTTC.

The CDR3 here is CASSPRRDYNEQFF. Written as DNA, the CDR3 is TGTGCCAGCAGCCCGCGGCGGGATTACAATGAGCAGTTCTTC. The V and J genes are TRBV7-2 and TRBJ2-1; maybe TRBD2 (6 bases). The V gene's germline CDR1 is SGHTA and CDR2 FQGNSA. The CDR3 loop spans 14 amino acids. V was pared by 5 bases and J by 4 bases, with 12 bases between. Full variable domain (missing parts from reference TRBV7-2 and TRBJ2-1): GAGVSQSPSNKVTEKGKDVELRCDPISGHTALYWYRQSLGQGLEFLIYFQGNSAPDKSGLPSDRFSAERTGGSVSTLTIQRTQQEDSAVYLCASSPRRDYNEQFFGPGTRLTVL.

The V gene is TRBV2, the J gene TRBJ2-3; D perhaps matches TRBD1 (6 bases). Looked up from germline, CDR1 is SNHLY and CDR2 is FYNNEI. Trimming left V 7 bases short and J 0 bases short, with 11 bases between. This CDR3 has 14 residues. The CDR3 sequence is CASNAGVSTDTQYF. The CDR3 bases are TGTGCCAGCAATGCAGGGGTGAGCACAGATACGCAGTATTTT.

The J gene is TRBJ2-1, the V gene TRBV19; possibly TRBD2 for D (7 bases). Trimming removed 7 bases from V and 5 bases from J, with 27 bases in between. CDR1 and CDR2 (germline): LNHDA, SQIVND (reference sequence). The CDR3 totals 18 residues. Here the CDR3 reads CASTPSTGRGGTHNEQFF. The CDR3 region has the DNA TGTGCCAGTACTCCGAGTACGGGTAGGGGGGGCACCCACAATGAGCAGTTCTTC.

This clone has only a few counts. The V call is TRBV25-1, the J call TRBJ2-2; D gene uncertain. CDR3 length equals 15 residues. V was shortened by 4 bases and J by 3 bases, with 12 bases between the two germline ends. Per germline, CDR1 MGHDK and CDR2 SYGVNS. The CDR3 DNA follows: TGTGCCAGCAGTGGGCCAGGTGCTTACACCGGGGAGCTGTTTTTT. Its protein is CASSGPGAYTGELFF.

The chain joins TRBV7-2 to TRBJ2-7; maybe TRBD1 (5 bases). Germline CDR1 reads SGHTA; CDR2 reads FQGNSA. Deletions cut 1 base from V and 3 bases from J, with 10 bases between. The CDR3 sequence is 14 residues long. CDR3: CASSLGGALYEQYF. CDR3 DNA: TGTGCCAGCAGCTTAGGTGGGGCGCTCTACGAGCAGTACTTC.

The J gene is TRBJ2-7, the V gene TRBV12-3 or TRBV12-4; D is undetermined. The CDR3 is 11 amino acids. Trimming shortened V by 2 bases and J by 7 bases, and 6 bases separated the two germline ends. CDR3 DNA sequence: TGTGCCAGCAGTTTATTCCTGGAGCAGTACTTC. Its translation: CASSLFLEQYF.

The chain is built from TRBV5-1 and TRBJ2-3; 8 bases fit TRBD2. The CDR3 length is 17 residues. The germline V gene encodes CDR1 SGHRS and CDR2 YFSETQ. V lost 2 bases, J lost 2 bases, and 10 bases stayed unmatched. The CDR3 sequence: CASSLISASGLTDTQYF. CDR3 DNA sequence: TGCGCCAGCAGCTTAATAAGTGCTAGCGGGCTCACAGATACGCAGTATTTT.

The chain uses TRBV9 and TRBJ2-1; TRBD1 aligns across 8 bases. The CDR3 has 16 amino acids. Germline V CDR1 and CDR2: SGDLS, YYNGEE. V lost 4 bases and J lost 0; bases outside the gene matches: 6. For the CDR3, the DNA is TGTGCCAGCAGCCCCGGACAGGGAGGCTCCTACAATGAGCAGTTCTTC. Translated, it gives CASSPGQGGSYNEQFF.

This chain links TRBV4-3 with TRBJ1-2, with 10 bases that match TRBD1. J gave up 6 bases and V 4 bases, and 5 bases lay outside the gene matches. The CDR3 totals 14 residues. Germline assignment: CDR1 LGHNA and CDR2 YSLEER. The CDR3 coding sequence is TGCGCCAGCAGCCTTCGACAGGGGGCTCATGGCTACACCTTC. It specifies CASSLRQGAHGYTF.

V is TRBV3-1 (or the pseudogene TRBV3-2) and J is TRBJ1-2; 7 positions agree with TRBD1. Germline lookup yields CDR1 LGHDT and CDR2 YNNKEL (reference sequence). The J segment lost 4 bases and the V segment lost 4 bases, leaving 6 bases of the junction unmatched. There are 14 residues in the CDR3. This chain's CDR3 is CASSLTQGSYGYTF. CDR3 nucleotide sequence: TGTGCCAGCAGCCTAACACAGGGGAGCTATGGCTACACCTTC.

The chain is built from TRBV9 and TRBJ1-2; 7 nucleotides line up with TRBD1. Germline V gives CDR1 SGDLS, CDR2 YYNGEE. V dropped 4 bases and J dropped 4; count of bases not matched to a gene: 10. CDR3 length: 15 residues. Here the CDR3 DNA reads TGTGCCAGCAGCCCCATGGACAGGTCTATCTATGGCTACACCTTC. The encoded protein is CASSPMDRSIYGYTF.

This chain connects TRBV19 to TRBJ2-5; D is perhaps TRBD1 (7 bases). The CDR3 spans 14 residues. V was shortened by 6 bases and J by 4 bases, with 15 bases between the two germline ends. The germline V gene encodes CDR1 LNHDA and CDR2 SQIVND (reference sequence). The CDR3 nucleotides read TGTGCCAGTAGCGGGGGACAGCGGGTAGAGACCCAGTACTTC. Its translation is CASSGGQRVETQYF. The full variable domain, rest sourced from reference TRBV19 and TRBJ2-5, is DGGITQSPKYLFRKEGQNVTLSCEQNLNHDAMYWYRQDPGQGLRLIYYSQIVNDFQKGDIAEGYSVSREKKESFPLTVTSAQKNPTAFYLCASSGGQRVETQYFGPGTRLLVL.